A single sample is the source of the 29 T cell receptor beta chains below, sequenced in a study of T cell repertoires in aging, cancer and after chemotherapy. Multiplex touch-down PCR with TRB-A/B primers amplified rearranged V-D-J TRB sequences. MiXCR was run by TCRdb on the multiplex PCR reads, yielding one entry per CDR3 protein. The repertoire holds under 5,000 distinct CDR3 sequences, with approximately 40% as singletons. TCR beta rearrangements were amplified from peripheral blood genomic DNA. The source material was blood. The receptors shown here come from a human donor with a blood cancer.

The chain joins TRBV19 to TRBJ2-7; TRBD2 matches at 7 bases. The V segment lost 9 bases and the J segment 7 bases; nucleotides outside the gene matches: 15. The CDR3 extends over 14 amino acids. The V gene's germline CDR1 is LNHDA and CDR2 SQIVND (reference sequence). The CDR3, as DNA: TGTGCCAGCAGCTTGGTGGAGCGGGACGGGGAGCAGTACTTC. It is translated as CASSLVERDGEQYF.

The CDR3 DNA reads TGTGCCATCAGTGAGTCGGGGGAAAAACTGTTTTTT. Encoded protein: CAISESGEKLFF. This chain joins TRBV10-3 and TRBJ1-4; D unclear. V shed 0 bases and J shed 8 bases, with 4 bases lying between them. The CDR3 totals 12 residues. Germline assignment: CDR1 ENHRY and CDR2 SYGVKD.

V usage is TRBV11-2 and J usage is TRBJ2-5, with TRBD2 matching 13 bases. With 5 bases clipped from V and 3 bases from J, the junction kept 12 bases outside the gene matches. The germline V gene has CDR1 SGHAT and CDR2 FQNNGV. The CDR3 loop spans 18 amino acids. The CDR3 protein is CASSTGLAGVTTKETQYF. The CDR3, as DNA: TGTGCCAGCAGCACCGGACTAGCGGGAGTAACCACGAAAGAGACCCAGTACTTC.

The V gene is TRBV19, the J gene TRBJ1-5; D unclear. V lost 6 bases, J lost 6 bases, and 15 bases lay in between. The germline gives CDR1 LNHDA, CDR2 SQIVND (reference sequence). This CDR3 has 14 amino acids. The CDR3 coding sequence is TGTGCCAGTAGCCCCACCCCGGCCCTTCAGCCCCAGCATTTT. Protein product: CASSPTPALQPQHF.

The chain has TRBV19 and TRBJ1-1; D is unclear. Deletions cut 0 bases from V and 5 bases from J, with 13 bases between. In germline, CDR1 is LNHDA, CDR2 SQIVND (reference sequence). The CDR3 sequence is 15 residues long. The CDR3 reads CASSIDSIDRTEAFF. CDR3 nucleotide sequence: TGTGCCAGTAGTATAGATAGTATAGATCGTACTGAAGCTTTCTTT. The full variable domain, in which reference TRBV19 and TRBJ1-1 provide the parts outside the CDR3, is DGGITQSPKYLFRKEGQNVTLSCEQNLNHDAMYWYRQDPGQGLRLIYYSQIVNDFQKGDIAEGYSVSREKKESFPLTVTSAQKNPTAFYLCASSIDSIDRTEAFFGQGTRLTVV.

The chain employs TRBV10-3 and TRBJ2-5; D is undetermined. The CDR3 length is 13 residues. Germline-derived CDR1 and CDR2 are ENHRY and SYGVKD. Deletions cut 4 bases from V and 1 base from J, with 7 bases between. CDR3 nucleotides: TGTGCCATCAGTGCGGCAGTCCAAGAGACCCAGTACTTC. Its translation: CAISAAVQETQYF.

The chain carries TRBV6-1 and TRBJ2-5; 8 bases line up with TRBD2. Germline trimming cut 10 bases from V and 5 bases from J; bases unmatched to any gene: 18. Germline loops: CDR1 MNHNS, CDR2 SASEGT. The CDR3 length is 16 residues. The CDR3 sequence: CAISAGSGSLKETQYF. The CDR3 coding sequence is TGTGCCATCAGCGCAGGGAGCGGGAGTCTGAAGGAGACCCAGTACTTC.

Details on this clonotype: A read error may be the cause here, since a much bigger clone is one base away. The chain carries TRBV12-3 or TRBV12-4 and TRBJ2-2; D gene ambiguous. CDR3 length: 12 amino acids. V lost 6 bases, J lost 6 bases, and 8 bases lay in between. The CDR3 bases are TGTGCCAGCAGGTTTCCGGCCGGGGAGCTGTTTTTT. This gives the protein CASRFPAGELFF.

Details on this clonotype: The junction departs from the called germline gene at one end, perhaps through a read error. The gene calls are TRBV6-1 and TRBJ2-3, with unresolved D. The CDR3 runs to 16 residues. Germline V gene lookup returns CDR1 MNHNS and CDR2 SASEGT. CDR3 nucleotides: TGTGCCAGCAGCGAAGGTGTAGGGCGGCGCACAGATACGCAGTATTTT. The encoded protein is CASSEGVGRRTDTQYF.

The V gene is TRBV5-4, the J gene TRBJ1-2; D unresolved. The CDR3 is 15 residues long. With 4 bases removed from V and 0 bases from J, the gap between germline ends came to 13 bases. Germline assignment: CDR1 SGHNT and CDR2 YYREEE (reference sequence). CDR3 in DNA: TGTGCCAGCAGCGACCTAGCCCGGGCTAACTATGGCTACACCTTC. As protein: CASSDLARANYGYTF.

CDR3 coding DNA: TGCGCCAGCAGCTTGGAGCTTTCCACAGATACGCAGTATTTT. Its protein is CASSLELSTDTQYF. The chain recombines TRBV5-1 with TRBJ2-3, with D uncertain. Germline-derived CDR1 and CDR2 are SGHRS and YFSETQ. The V and J ends lost 0 bases and 2 bases respectively, with 7 bases between them. This CDR3 region has 14 residues.

By share, this clonotype ranks as medium-sized. The chain recombines TRBV27 with TRBJ2-6, with D hard to call. The V gene's germline CDR1 is MNHEY and CDR2 SMNVEV (reference sequence). The V and J ends lost 2 bases and 0 bases respectively, with 11 bases between them. The CDR3 loop spans 17 amino acids. The CDR3 DNA sequence: TGTGCCAGCAGTTTAGACGGACGCCGCTCTGGGGCCAACGTCCTGACTTTC. This codes for CASSLDGRRSGANVLTF.

The rearrangement links TRBV12-3 or TRBV12-4 to TRBJ2-1; 8 positions match TRBD2. Trimming at V came to 5 bases and at J to 2 bases, leaving 5 bases not matched to a gene. This CDR3 contains 15 residues. In nucleotides, the CDR3 is TGTGCCAGCAGTCCCGCGGGAGGCACCTACAATGAGCAGTTCTTC. This translates into CASSPAGGTYNEQFF.

V and J are TRBV18 and TRBJ2-1; D may correspond to TRBD1 or TRBD2 (6 bases each). V lost 1 base to trimming and J lost 6 bases, with 16 bases between them. Per the germline V gene, CDR1 is KGHSH and CDR2 is LQKENI. The CDR3 totals 16 residues. CDR3 residues: CASSPLGRGGGNEQFF. In DNA, the CDR3 is TGTGCCAGCTCACCACTAGGACGTGGAGGGGGCAATGAGCAGTTCTTC.

This clonotype is labeled large. The chain carries TRBV29-1 and TRBJ2-2, with 8 positions matching TRBD1. With 6 bases clipped from V and 0 bases from J, the junction kept 6 bases outside the gene matches. This CDR3 is built from 15 residues. Germline lookup yields CDR1 SQVTM and CDR2 ANQGSEA. The CDR3 spells CSVKGQETNTGELFF. CDR3 DNA: TGCAGCGTGAAGGGACAGGAGACGAACACCGGGGAGCTGTTTTTT.

The rearrangement uses TRBV5-5 and TRBJ2-3; 11 bases align to TRBD2. Trimming removed 4 bases from V and 0 bases from J; junction bases left unmatched: 4. Germline CDR1 SGHKS, CDR2 YYEKEE (reference sequence). This CDR3 region has 16 residues. CDR3 region: CASSIASGRSTDTQYF. The CDR3, as DNA: TGTGCCAGCAGCATCGCTAGCGGGAGGAGCACAGATACGCAGTATTTT.

The genes are TRBV7-9 and TRBJ2-2; 9 bases are shared with TRBD2. CDR1 is SEHNR and CDR2 is FQNEAQ in the germline V gene (reference sequence). Trimming cost V 4 bases and J 6 bases; bases outside gene matches: 9. The CDR3 has 16 amino acids. This CDR3 is CASSSFGLALAGELFF. The CDR3 nucleotides are TGTGCCAGCAGCTCGTTTGGACTAGCGTTGGCCGGGGAGCTGTTTTTT.

This rearrangement joins TRBV28 to TRBJ2-1; D possibly corresponds to TRBD2 (6 bases). The CDR3 covers 17 residues. Trimming pared 2 bases from V and 6 bases from J, leaving 20 bases between. Per the germline V gene, CDR1 is MDHEN and CDR2 is SYDVKM. The CDR3 protein is CASSLIVSGEDLNEQFF. As DNA, the CDR3 is TGTGCCAGCAGTTTAATCGTGTCCGGGGAGGACCTCAATGAGCAGTTCTTC. Full variable domain (rest looked up from reference TRBV28 and TRBJ2-1): DVKVTQSSRYLVKRTGEKVFLECVQDMDHENMFWYRQDPGLGLRLIYFSYDVKMKEKGDIPEGYSVSREKKERFSLILESASTNQTSMYLCASSLIVSGEDLNEQFFGPGTRLTVL.

CDR3 DNA sequence: TGTGCCACGCAACAGGGAGGCGGTGAAAAACTGTTTTTT. Its translation: CATQQGGGEKLFF. The chain links TRBV6-5 to TRBJ1-4; a possible D gene is TRBD1 (6 bases). The CDR3 covers 13 residues. V shed 10 bases and J shed 7 bases, with 16 bases lying between them. From germline, CDR1 is MNHEY and CDR2 SVGAGI.

This chain joins TRBV19 and TRBJ1-5, with a weak D call TRBD1 (6 bases). The CDR3 consists of 15 residues. Trimming removed 4 bases at V and 6 bases at J, with 16 bases between. CDR1 and CDR2 (germline): LNHDA, SQIVND (reference sequence). The DNA for the CDR3 is TGTGCCAGTAGTACTGGCAGGGGATTCGGTCAGCCCCAGCATTTT. It is translated as CASSTGRGFGQPQHF.

This clonotype has just a few counts. This chain joins TRBV5-4 and TRBJ2-1, with D perhaps TRBD2 (6 bases). Deletions cut 0 bases from V and 0 bases from J, with 13 bases between. Germline V gene lookup returns CDR1 SGHNT and CDR2 YYREEE (reference sequence). The CDR3 consists of 17 residues. The CDR3 spells CASSLGGIAVSYNEQFF. DNA of the CDR3: TGTGCCAGCAGCTTGGGGGGCATAGCGGTCTCCTACAATGAGCAGTTCTTC.

This clonotype was observed once. CDR3 region: CASTTVGQGRAFF. CDR3 coding DNA: TGTGCCAGTACGACAGTGGGCCAAGGACGAGCTTTCTTT. The chain employs TRBV19 and TRBJ1-1; TRBD1 might be the D (5 bases). This CDR3 contains 13 residues. V shed 7 bases and J shed 10 bases, with 19 bases lying between them. Germline-derived CDR1 and CDR2 are LNHDA and SQIVND (reference sequence).

This chain uses TRBV27 with TRBJ2-3; D perhaps matches TRBD2 (6 bases). Germline loops: CDR1 MNHEY, CDR2 SMNVEV (reference sequence). CDR3 size: 16 residues. The V and J ends lost 5 bases and 4 bases respectively, with 19 bases between them. In DNA, the CDR3 is TGTGCCAGCAGTCCGCTATGGCCGGGACTGGCAGATACGCAGTATTTT. The encoded protein is CASSPLWPGLADTQYF.

V usage is TRBV18 and J usage is TRBJ2-1, with TRBD2 as a possible D gene (6 bases). There are 13 residues in the CDR3. Germline V CDR1 and CDR2: KGHSH, LQKENI. Between the trimmed V and J ends, which lost 2 bases and 9 bases, there was a span of 11 bases. CDR3: CASSPILASEQFF. As DNA, the CDR3 is TGTGCCAGCTCACCAATTCTAGCGTCTGAGCAGTTCTTC.

CDR3 sequence (DNA): TGTGCCAGCTCACCACAAGGGGTGGAGACCCAGTACTTC. It is translated as CASSPQGVETQYF. This chain uses TRBV18 with TRBJ2-5; weak D call: TRBD1 (5 bases). CDR3 length: 13 residues. The V end was cut by 1 base, the J end by 5 bases, with 8 bases between. Germline V gene data show CDR1 as KGHSH and CDR2 as LQKENI. The variable domain in full, with the rest retrieved from reference TRBV18 and TRBJ2-5, is NAGVMQNPRHLVRRRGQEARLRCSPMKGHSHVYWYRQLPEEGLKFMVYLQKENIIDESGMPKERFSAEFPKEGPSILRIQQVVRGDSAAYFCASSPQGVETQYFGPGTRLLVL.

This clonotype appeared a few times. The chain links TRBV27 to TRBJ2-1; TRBD2 matches 9 bases. Germline V lookup: CDR1 MNHEY, CDR2 SMNVEV (reference sequence). J was trimmed by 7 bases and V by 6 bases; bases with no gene match: 4. The CDR3 is made up of 13 amino acids. CDR3 sequence: CASSIAGVNEQFF. CDR3 sequence (DNA): TGTGCCAGCAGCATAGCGGGAGTGAATGAGCAGTTCTTC.

The table lists this clonotype with a few counts. The chain combines TRBV5-4 with TRBJ2-7, with D uncertain. The ends were cut back, 2 bases at V and 0 bases at J, with 12 bases in the middle. The CDR3 is 15 residues long. Germline CDR1 SGHNT, CDR2 YYREEE (reference sequence). The CDR3: CASSFAGFPSYEQYF. CDR3 DNA: TGTGCCAGCAGCTTCGCCGGGTTCCCCTCCTACGAGCAGTACTTC.

CDR3 nucleotides: TGCAGCGTTGAGCTGGGGGCGGGGGGCTACACCTTC. Translating gives CSVELGAGGYTF. The chain is built from TRBV29-1 and TRBJ1-2; TRBD1 might be the D (6 bases). Germline V gene lookup returns CDR1 SQVTM and CDR2 ANQGSEA. Between the trimmed V and J ends, which lost 3 bases and 8 bases, there was a span of 13 bases. This CDR3 region has 12 residues.

J is TRBJ2-1 and V is TRBV7-9; TRBD1 aligns across 11 bases. V was clipped by 5 bases and J by 4 bases; unmatched bases: 7. Germline V gene data show CDR1 as SEHNR and CDR2 as FQNEAQ (reference sequence). The CDR3 covers 16 residues. The CDR3 sequence: CASSPDRDRGYNEQFF. The CDR3 nucleotides are TGTGCCAGCAGCCCGGACCGGGACAGGGGGTACAATGAGCAGTTCTTC.